This T cell receptor (beta chain) stems from a study of blood T cell repertoires in COVID-19. Sequenced by immunoSEQ multiplex PCR; TCRdb stores in-frame clones only, minus some. This table has around 110,000 clones, approximately 90% appearing once. This clone was counted between two and nine times. Trimming removed 3 bases from V and 5 bases from J; junction bases left unmatched: 10. Germline CDR1 is SGHKS and CDR2 is YYEKEE (reference sequence). CDR3 length equals 17 residues. The sample was peripheral blood. V and J are TRBV5-5 and TRBJ2-5, with 13 bases identical to TRBD2. The TCR was taken from a man aged 35 to 55 with acute or convalescent COVID-19. In DNA form, the CDR3 reads TGTGCCAGCAGCTCTGTGACTAGCGGGGGGCCAGGGGAGACCCAGTACTTC. Its translation is CASSSVTSGGPGETQYF.